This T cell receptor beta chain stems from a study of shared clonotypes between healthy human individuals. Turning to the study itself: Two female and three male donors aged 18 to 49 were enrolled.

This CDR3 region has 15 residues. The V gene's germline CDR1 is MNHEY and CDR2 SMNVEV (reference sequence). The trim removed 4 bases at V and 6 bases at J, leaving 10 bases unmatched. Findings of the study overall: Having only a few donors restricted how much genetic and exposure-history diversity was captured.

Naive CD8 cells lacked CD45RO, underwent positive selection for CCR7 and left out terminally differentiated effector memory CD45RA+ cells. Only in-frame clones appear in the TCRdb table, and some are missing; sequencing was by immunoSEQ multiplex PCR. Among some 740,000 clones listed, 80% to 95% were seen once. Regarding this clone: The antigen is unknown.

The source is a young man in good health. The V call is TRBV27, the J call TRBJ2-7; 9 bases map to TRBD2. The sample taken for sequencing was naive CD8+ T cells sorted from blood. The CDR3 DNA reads TGTGCCAGCAGTTCCGGGGTAGCGGGAGTGGGCGAGCAGTACTTC. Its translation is CASSSGVAGVGEQYF.